A selection of T cell receptor beta chains follows, all from one sample in a study of T cell repertoires in aging, cancer and after chemotherapy. TCRdb fed the multiplex PCR reads into MiXCR, producing one record per CDR3 protein. Altogether over 800 distinct CDR3 sequences are present, more than 80% being singletons, with the ten largest covering over 3.5%. Material: blood. The receptor set was obtained from a human donor with a solid tumor. Both conserved end residues are part of each CDR3. Each record gives: CDR3 length, V gene, clone size, D gene, J gene, CDR3 protein, CDR3 DNA. D genes are given only for firm matches. A row's size may be missing; if present it is once, few, many or a size class.

15	TRBV5-4	.	TRBD1	TRBJ1-5	CASSRDTGADQPQHF	TGTGCCAGCAGCCGAGATACAGGGGCCGATCAGCCCCAGCATTTT
15	TRBV19	.	.	TRBJ2-7	CASSIATLGVWEQYF	TGTGCCAGTAGTATCGCTACATTGGGAGTATGGGAGCAGTACTTC
15	TRBV19	.	TRBD2	TRBJ2-4	CASSDQSAGMDIQYF	TGTGCCAGTAGCGATCAGTCAGCGGGAATGGACATTCAGTACTTC
14	TRBV7-3	.	TRBD2	TRBJ2-3	CASSLLAGSDTQYF	TGTGCCAGCAGCTTGCTAGCGGGTTCAGATACGCAGTATTTT
14	TRBV11-3	.	.	TRBJ1-2	CASSLGVANYGYTF	TGTGCCAGCAGCTTAGGGGTCGCTAACTATGGCTACACCTTC
16	TRBV5-5	.	.	TRBJ2-6	CASSSGASVGANVLTF	TGTGCCAGCAGCTCCGGGGCCTCGGTTGGGGCCAACGTCCTGACTTTC
14	TRBV30	.	.	TRBJ2-3	CATPLGGPTDTQYF	TGTGCCACCCCCTTGGGGGGCCCCACAGATACGCAGTATTTT
19	TRBV6-5	.	.	TRBJ2-1	CASSYSKFGSTSSYNEQFF	TGTGCCAGCAGTTACTCGAAGTTCGGGTCAACTAGCTCCTACAATGAGCAGTTCTTC
15	TRBV24-1	.	.	TRBJ2-3	CATSDSAEGTDTQYF	TGTGCCACCAGTGATTCCGCCGAGGGGACAGATACGCAGTATTTT
14	TRBV13	.	TRBD2	TRBJ2-7	CASSRTSGTYEQYF	TGTGCCAGCAGCCGGACTAGCGGGACCTACGAGCAGTACTTC
15	TRBV19	.	TRBD2	TRBJ2-7	CASSATSGTPYEQYF	TGTGCCAGTAGTGCGACTAGCGGGACTCCCTACGAGCAGTACTTC
16	TRBV18	.	TRBD1	TRBJ1-6	CASSRTGQGTNSPLHF	TGTGCCAGCTCACGAACAGGACAGGGGACCAACTCACCCCTCCACTTT
14	TRBV19	.	.	TRBJ2-7	CASSPTGSYYEQYF	TGTGCCAGTAGTCCGACTGGCTCATACTACGAGCAGTACTTC
14	TRBV5-6	.	.	TRBJ1-2	CASSLPDPPYGYTF	TGTGCCAGCAGCTTGCCCGACCCACCCTATGGCTACACCTTC
17	TRBV19	few	TRBD2	TRBJ2-1	CASRGPSGRDLYNEQFF	TGTGCCAGTAGAGGACCTAGCGGGAGGGATTTGTACAATGAGCAGTTCTTC
12	TRBV6-5	.	.	TRBJ2-2	CASSSLDGELFF	TGTGCCAGCAGTTCCTTGGACGGGGAGCTGTTTTTT
11	TRBV27	few	.	TRBJ2-3	CASAIAYTQYF	TGTGCCAGCGCAATAGCGTATACGCAGTATTTT
17	TRBV6-1	.	TRBD2	TRBJ2-3	CASSDFLAGGPTDTQYF	TGTGCCAGCAGTGACTTCCTAGCGGGAGGGCCCACAGATACGCAGTATTTT
15	TRBV7-3	.	TRBD1	TRBJ1-2	CASSPDRGRVYGYTF	TGTGCCAGCAGTCCGGACAGGGGAAGGGTCTATGGCTACACCTTC
13	TRBV29-1	once	.	TRBJ2-7	CSVPGEASYEQYF	TGCAGCGTCCCTGGGGAGGCCTCCTACGAGCAGTACTTC
13	TRBV29-1	.	.	TRBJ1-5	CSVAWGLDQPQHF	TGCAGCGTTGCGTGGGGCCTGGATCAGCCCCAGCATTTT
12	TRBV27	.	TRBD1	TRBJ1-4	CASSLPGGELFF	TGTGCCAGCAGTTTACCAGGGGGGGAACTGTTTTTT
13	TRBV11-3	.	.	TRBJ1-1	CASSLMGGTEAFF	TGTGCCAGCTCCTTAATGGGGGGCACTGAAGCTTTCTTT
13	TRBV19	.	.	TRBJ1-1	CASSSRGNTEAFF	TGTGCCAGTAGTAGTCGGGGGAACACTGAAGCTTTCTTT
14	TRBV29-1	.	TRBD1	TRBJ2-7	CSVETGQGYYEQYF	TGCAGCGTTGAAACGGGACAGGGATACTACGAGCAGTACTTC
16	TRBV27	.	.	TRBJ2-2	CASSDHPDGGTGELFF	TGTGCCAGCAGTGACCACCCCGACGGGGGCACCGGGGAGCTGTTTTTT
11	TRBV20-1	once	.	TRBJ1-2	CSALGGGGYTF	TGCAGTGCCCTGGGGGGCGGCGGCTACACCTTC
13	TRBV7-6	.	.	TRBJ1-6	CASSQPHNSPLHF	TGTGCCAGCAGCCAACCGCATAATTCACCCCTCCACTTT